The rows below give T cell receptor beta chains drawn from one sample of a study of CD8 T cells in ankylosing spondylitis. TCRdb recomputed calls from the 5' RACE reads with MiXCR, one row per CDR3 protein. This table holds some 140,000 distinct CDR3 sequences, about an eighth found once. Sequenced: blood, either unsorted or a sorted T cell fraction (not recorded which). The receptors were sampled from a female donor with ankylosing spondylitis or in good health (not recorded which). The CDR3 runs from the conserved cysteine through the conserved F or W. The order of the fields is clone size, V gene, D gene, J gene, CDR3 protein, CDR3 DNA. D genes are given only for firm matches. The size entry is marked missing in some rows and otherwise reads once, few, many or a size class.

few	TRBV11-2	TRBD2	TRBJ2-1	CASSLSSGGAGHEQFF	TGTGCCAGCAGCTTATCAAGCGGGGGGGCAGGTCATGAGCAGTTCTTC
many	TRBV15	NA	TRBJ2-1	CATSRDPPARYRWNNEQFF	TGTGCCACCAGCAGAGACCCCCCAGCCCGGTACCGGTGGAACAATGAGCAGTTCTTC
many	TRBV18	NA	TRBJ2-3	CASSNIDTQYF	TGTGCCAGCTCAAACATTGATACGCAGTATTTT
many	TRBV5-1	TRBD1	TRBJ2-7	CASSLAGGDEQYF	TGCGCCAGCAGCTTGGCAGGGGGCGACGAGCAGTACTTC
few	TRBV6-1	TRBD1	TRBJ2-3	CAAGTGGTSGDTDTQYF	TGTGCCGCAGGGACAGGGGGCACCAGCGGCGACACAGATACGCAGTATTTT
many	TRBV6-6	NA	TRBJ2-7	CASSYIGSEQYF	TGTGCCAGCAGCTACATAGGGTCCGAGCAGTACTTC
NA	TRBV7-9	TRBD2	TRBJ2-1	CASSSSGSYDEQFF	TGTGCCAGCAGTTCTAGCGGGAGCTATGATGAGCAGTTCTTC
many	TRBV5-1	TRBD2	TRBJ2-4	CASSLPSGRAYNIQYF	TGCGCCAGCAGCCTGCCTAGCGGGAGGGCTTACAACATTCAGTACTTC
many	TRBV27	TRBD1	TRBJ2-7	CASANPGTGTYEQYF	TGTGCCAGCGCGAACCCCGGGACAGGGACCTACGAGCAGTACTTC
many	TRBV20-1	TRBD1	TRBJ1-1	CSARDLGTGEGNTEAFF	TGCAGTGCTAGAGATCTAGGGACAGGGGAGGGGAACACTGAAGCTTTCTTT
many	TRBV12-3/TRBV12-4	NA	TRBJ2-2	CASSFRGSGELFF	TGTGCCAGCAGTTTCCGTGGGTCCGGGGAGCTGTTTTTT
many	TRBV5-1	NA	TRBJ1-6	CASSFEGWNSPLHF	TGCGCCAGCAGCTTCGAGGGTTGGAATTCACCCCTCCACTTT
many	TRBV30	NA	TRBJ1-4	CAWITSEKLFF	TGTGCCTGGATTACAAGCGAAAAACTGTTTTTT
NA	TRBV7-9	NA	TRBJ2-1	CASTPRAGRNEQFF	TGTGCCAGCACCCCACGGGCAGGGCGCAATGAGCAGTTCTTC
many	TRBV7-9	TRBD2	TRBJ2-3	CASSLMTSAHTDTQYF	TGTGCCAGCAGCCTAATGACTAGCGCACACACAGATACGCAGTATTTT
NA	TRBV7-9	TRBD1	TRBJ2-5	CASSPWDRNQETQYF	TGTGCCAGCAGCCCCTGGGACAGAAACCAAGAGACCCAGTACTTC
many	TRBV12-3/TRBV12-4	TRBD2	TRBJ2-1	CASSLGGGQYNEQFF	TGTGCCAGCAGTTTAGGCGGGGGGCAATACAATGAGCAGTTCTTC
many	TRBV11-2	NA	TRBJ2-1	CASSLITRSYNEQFF	TGTGCCAGCAGCTTAATCACCAGGTCCTACAATGAGCAGTTCTTC
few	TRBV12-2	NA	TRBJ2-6	CASTGGLSGANVLTF	TGTGCAAGTACGGGCGGACTCTCTGGGGCCAACGTCCTGACTTTC
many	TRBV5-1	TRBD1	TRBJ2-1	CASSPPDRAKQFF	TGCGCCAGCAGCCCGCCCGACAGGGCTAAGCAGTTCTTC
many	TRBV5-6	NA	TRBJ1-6	CASSFGAGNSPLHF	TGTGCCAGCAGCTTCGGAGCTGGAAATTCACCCCTCCACTTT